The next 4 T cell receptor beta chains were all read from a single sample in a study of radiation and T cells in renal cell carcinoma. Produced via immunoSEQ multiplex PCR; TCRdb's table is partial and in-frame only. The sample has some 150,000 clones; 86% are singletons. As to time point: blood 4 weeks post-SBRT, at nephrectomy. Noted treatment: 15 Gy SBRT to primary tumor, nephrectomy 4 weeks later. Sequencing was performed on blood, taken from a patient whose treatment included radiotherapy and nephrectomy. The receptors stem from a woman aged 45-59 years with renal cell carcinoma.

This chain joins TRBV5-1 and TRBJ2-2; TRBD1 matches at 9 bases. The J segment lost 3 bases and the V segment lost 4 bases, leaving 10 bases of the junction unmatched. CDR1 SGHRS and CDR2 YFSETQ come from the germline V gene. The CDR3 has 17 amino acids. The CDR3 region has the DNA TGCGCCAGCAGCGCCCGGGACAGGGCTGTGGACACCGGGGAGCTGTTTTTT. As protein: CASSARDRAVDTGELFF.

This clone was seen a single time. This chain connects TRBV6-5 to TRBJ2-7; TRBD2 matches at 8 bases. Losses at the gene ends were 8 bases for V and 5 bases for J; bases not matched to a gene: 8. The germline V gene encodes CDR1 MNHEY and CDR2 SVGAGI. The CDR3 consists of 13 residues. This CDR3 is CASLGGGFNEQYF. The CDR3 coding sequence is TGTGCCAGCTTAGGCGGGGGGTTCAACGAGCAGTACTTC.

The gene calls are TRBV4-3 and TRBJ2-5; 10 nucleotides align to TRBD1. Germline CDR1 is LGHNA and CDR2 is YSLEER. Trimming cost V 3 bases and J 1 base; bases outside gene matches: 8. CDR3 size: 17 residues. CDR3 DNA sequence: TGCGCCAGCAGCCAGGGCACGGGACAGGGGTCCCAAGAGACCCAGTACTTC. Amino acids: CASSQGTGQGSQETQYF.

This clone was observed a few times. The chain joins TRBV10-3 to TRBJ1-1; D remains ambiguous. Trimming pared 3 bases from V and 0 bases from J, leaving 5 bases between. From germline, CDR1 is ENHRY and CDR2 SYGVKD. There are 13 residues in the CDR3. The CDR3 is CAISETVNTEAFF. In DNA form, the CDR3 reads TGTGCCATCAGTGAAACAGTGAACACTGAAGCTTTCTTT.